This is a list of T cell receptor beta chains from one sample in a study of blood T cell repertoires in COVID-19. TCRdb keeps only in-frame clones here, not all; method: immunoSEQ multiplex PCR. The data show 120,000 to 150,000 clones, around 83% seen once. Sequences were obtained from peripheral blood. The source of these receptors is a woman aged 55-69 years with acute or convalescent COVID-19. Each CDR3 is given with its conserved first and last residue. The D gene is left open where the match is weak. Rows may omit the clone size; those that give it use once, few, many or a size class.

.	TRBV5-4	.	TRBJ1-3	TGTGCCAGCAGCTTGAACCCGGTGCCTGGAAACACCATATATTTT	CASSLNPVPGNTIYF
TRBD1	TRBV11-2	.	TRBJ2-7	TGTGCCAGCGGGGGCTCGACAGGGTCCTTGGGATACGAGCAGTACTTC	CASGGSTGSLGYEQYF
TRBD1	TRBV4-1	.	TRBJ1-5	TGCGCCAGCAGCCAAGATAGGATAGGGGGCCTTCAGCCCCAGCATTTT	CASSQDRIGGLQPQHF
TRBD1	TRBV15	.	TRBJ2-7	TGTGCCACCCGGGACAGGCTTCACTACGAGCAGTACTTC	CATRDRLHYEQYF
.	TRBV28	.	TRBJ2-7	TGTGCCAGCGGCACAGTTAGCTCCTACGAGCAGTACTTC	CASGTVSSYEQYF
TRBD2	TRBV3-1/TRBV3-2	.	TRBJ2-5	TGTGCCAGCAGCCAGGGGACTAGCGGGGGGGGCCAAGAGACCCAGTACTTC	CASSQGTSGGGQETQYF
TRBD1	TRBV7-3	.	TRBJ1-1	TGTGCCAGCAGCTCCGGACAGGGGTTGGTAGCTTTCTTT	CASSSGQGLVAFF
TRBD1	TRBV19	.	TRBJ2-7	TGTGCCAGTAGTCATCCGGGACAGGGGGACGACGAGCAGTACTTC	CASSHPGQGDDEQYF
.	TRBV15	.	TRBJ2-3	TGTGCCACCAGTCGAACAGCAGAGAATACGCAGTATTTT	CATSRTAENTQYF
.	TRBV4-1	.	TRBJ1-5	TGCGCCAGCAGCCAAGGCGACAGAAGCAATCAGCCCCAGCATTTT	CASSQGDRSNQPQHF
.	TRBV14	.	TRBJ2-3	TGTGCCAGCAGCCAAGTTGACTTTAGCACAGATACGCAGTATTTT	CASSQVDFSTDTQYF
TRBD1	TRBV7-3	.	TRBJ1-6	TGTGCCAGCAGCTTCGGACAGGGGCCCAATTCACCCCTCCACTTT	CASSFGQGPNSPLHF
.	TRBV11-3	.	TRBJ2-7	TGTGCCAGCAGCTTAGCTGGAGGGTGGGCCTACGAGCAGTACTTC	CASSLAGGWAYEQYF
TRBD1	TRBV19	.	TRBJ1-3	TGTGCCAGTAGTTCGGAGACAGGGACGGGGCGAAACACCATATATTTT	CASSSETGTGRNTIYF
TRBD1	TRBV28	.	TRBJ1-1	TGTGCCAGCAGTTTTCGGGACAGGGGAGCTTTCTTT	CASSFRDRGAFF
.	TRBV10-3	.	TRBJ2-7	TGTGCCATCAGTAGGAACAGGGCTGGCTACGAGCAGTACTTC	CAISRNRAGYEQYF
.	TRBV10-3	.	TRBJ1-2	TGTGCCATCAGTGAGTCGGCAGGGCAGAACTATGGCTACACCTTC	CAISESAGQNYGYTF
TRBD1	TRBV11-3	.	TRBJ1-1	TGTGCCAGCAGCCGGACAGGGGGCTTGGACACTGAAGCTTTCTTT	CASSRTGGLDTEAFF
TRBD1	TRBV10-1	few	TRBJ2-7	TGCGCCAATCCACAGGGGACGTCTTCCTACGAGCAGTACTTC	CANPQGTSSYEQYF
TRBD1	TRBV19	.	TRBJ1-2	TGTGCCAGTAGTAAGGGGAGACAGGGCGTTAACTATGGCTACACCTTC	CASSKGRQGVNYGYTF
TRBD1	TRBV4-2	.	TRBJ2-7	TGTGCCAGCAGCCAAGCAGCATTAGGGGGCGCCTCTTACGAGCAGTACTTC	CASSQAALGGASYEQYF
TRBD2	TRBV11-3	.	TRBJ2-1	TGTGCCAGCAGCTTCGGCGGGGGGGCCAGGGATGAGCAGTTCTTC	CASSFGGGARDEQFF
.	TRBV19	few	TRBJ2-7	TGTGCCAGTAGCCAGGGATACGAGCAGTACTTC	CASSQGYEQYF